This T cell receptor (beta chain) was retrieved from a study of shared T cell receptors in the human thymus. Trimming shortened V by 7 bases and J by 4 bases, and 16 bases separated the two germline ends. The CDR3 runs 14 residues. Germline V CDR1 and CDR2: SNHLY, FYNNEI. Profiling relied on immunoSEQ multiplex PCR, and the TCRdb table lists in-frame clones only, not all of them. The sample contains approximately 490,000 clones, roughly 74% of which appear only once. Another study also made use of these data, one on human thymus T cells. In that study: Obtained as resections during corrective heart surgery, the thymus tissue was then studied. V and J genes seemed to be used with bias in thymic and blood repertoires.

V is TRBV2 and J is TRBJ2-5; D perhaps matches TRBD2 (5 bases). Sequenced material: thymocytes. This receptor was obtained from a boy in the first two years of life with a congenital heart defect. CDR3: CASTDGETIETQYF. CDR3 DNA sequence: TGTGCCAGCACGGACGGGGAAACGATAGAGACCCAGTACTTC. Based on the CDR3 plus reference TRBV2 and TRBJ2-5, the full variable domain is EPEVTQTPSHQVTQMGQEVILRCVPISNHLYFYWYRQILGQKVEFLVSFYNNEISEKSEIFDDQFSVERPDGSNFTLKIRSTKLEDSAMYFCASTDGETIETQYFGPGTRLLVL.